This record looks at one T cell receptor beta chain sequence and its context. This clone was seen only a few times. What this receptor recognizes is not known. Within one base of it there is no much larger clone, and no base qualities were kept. The 90 tumor samples underwent high-throughput TCR profiling using ImmunoSEQ. Per the original workflow: Repertoire diversity metrics included richness (unique productive sequences), clonality, evenness and relatedness; Bhattacharyya coefficient assessed similarity between samples. A sensitivity analysis that removed TCRs with fewer than two reads produced consistent conclusions. This immuneACCESS table, as held by TCRdb, lists in-frame sequences with V and J called but not all clones. Of the missing ones, under half trace to an unresolved V gene in checked studies; the others have no known cause. From that table come the V and J calls and clone size; the DNA was used to work out D and trimming. The sample table holds some 590 clones, of which 65% to 85% were seen once. Approximately 12% of the sample rests with the top ten.

The source of the sample is a study of high-grade serous ovarian cancer treatment subgroups (dated by TCRdb to about 2021). Context from the whole study: A mean of 14,192 reads and about 7,500 unique TCR beta rearrangements per sample was generated by sequencing. TCR beta repertoires were profiled in patients with high-grade serous ovarian cancer who were grouped, under a laparoscopic triage algorithm, by complete gross resection or by neoadjuvant chemotherapy response. The cohort comprised approximately 30 patients: roughly 10 with no residual disease after primary surgery (R0), roughly 10 excellent NACT responders, and roughly 10 poor NACT responders. One primary tumor sample and two metastatic tumor samples were collected from each patient, for a total of fewer than 100 samples. Findings and caveats that apply to the study as a whole: TCR clonal relatedness showed a positive correlation with neoantigen level and a trend toward positive correlation with copy number variation and mutation load from whole-genome sequencing. Repertoire similarity ranging from about 0.11 to 0.85 was observed between tumors from the same patient, whereas almost no similarity was observed between different patients. The TCR repertoire analyses centered on CDR3, and CDR1 and CDR2 were not analyzed. Spatial information was not captured by bulk tumor TCR sequencing, so insight into HGSC tumor complexity and diversity was limited.

The tumor samples were collected prior to definitive surgery or chemotherapy. Genomic DNA was extracted by the MD Anderson Biospecimen Extraction Resource, and TCR sequencing was done by the MD Anderson Cancer Genomics Laboratory. Sequenced: tumor tissue. This clonotype was sampled from a human donor with high-grade serous ovarian cancer.

The nucleotides are TGTGCCAGCAGTGAAGAAGGGGGCAGCGCAGATACGCAGTATTTT. This is translated as CASSEEGGSADTQYF. The chain links TRBV6-1 with TRBJ2-3; the junction holds 7 bases that match TRBD1. Per the germline V gene, MNHNS is the CDR1 and SASEGT is the CDR2. Trimming takes 1 base off V and 4 bases off J; junction bases not matched to a gene: 5. Including the terminal cysteine and phenylalanine, the CDR3 comprises 15 residues. The read is trimmed to its CDR3 DNA, 45 bases read in frame from base 1.